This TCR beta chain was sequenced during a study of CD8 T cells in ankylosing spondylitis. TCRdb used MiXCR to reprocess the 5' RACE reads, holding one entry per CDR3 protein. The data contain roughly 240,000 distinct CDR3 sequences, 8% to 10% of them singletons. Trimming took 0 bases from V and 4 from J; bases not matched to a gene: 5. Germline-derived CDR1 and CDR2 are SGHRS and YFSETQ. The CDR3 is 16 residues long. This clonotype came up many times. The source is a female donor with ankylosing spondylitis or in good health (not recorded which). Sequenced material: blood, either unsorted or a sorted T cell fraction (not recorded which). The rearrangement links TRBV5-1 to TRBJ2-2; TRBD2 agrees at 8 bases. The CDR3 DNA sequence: TGCGCCAGCAGCTTGGGTCGACTAGCGATCACCGGGGAGCTGTTTTTT. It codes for CASSLGRLAITGELFF. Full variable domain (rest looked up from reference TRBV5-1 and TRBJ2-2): KAGVTQTPRYLIKTRGQQVTLSCSPISGHRSVSWYQQTPGQGLQFLFEYFSETQRNKGNFPGRFSGRQFSNSRSEMNVSTLELGDSALYLCASSLGRLAITGELFFGEGSRLTVL.